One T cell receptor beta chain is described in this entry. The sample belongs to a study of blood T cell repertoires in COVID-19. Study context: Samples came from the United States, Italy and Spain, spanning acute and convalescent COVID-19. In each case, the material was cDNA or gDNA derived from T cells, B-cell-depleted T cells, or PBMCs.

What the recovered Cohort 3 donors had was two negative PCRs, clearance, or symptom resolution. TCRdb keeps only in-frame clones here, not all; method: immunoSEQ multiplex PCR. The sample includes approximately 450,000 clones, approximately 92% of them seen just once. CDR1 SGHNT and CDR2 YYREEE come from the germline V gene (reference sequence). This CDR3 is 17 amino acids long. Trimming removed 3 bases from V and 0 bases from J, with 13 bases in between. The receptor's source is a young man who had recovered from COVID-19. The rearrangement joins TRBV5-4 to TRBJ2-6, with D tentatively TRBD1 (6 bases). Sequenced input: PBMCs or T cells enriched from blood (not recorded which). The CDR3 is CASSSRDIYSGANVLTF. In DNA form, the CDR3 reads TGTGCCAGCAGCTCCCGGGACATTTACTCTGGGGCCAACGTCCTGACTTTC.